This entry features one TCR beta chain sequence. Its antigen is unknown. TCRdb's table, derived via immunoSEQ multiplex PCR, lists solely in-frame clones and lacks some. The table shows some 190,000 clones, with more than 85% occurring only once. Second-dose intervals of approximately 4 or approximately 12 weeks were pooled. After removal of 7 bases from V and 7 bases from J, the junction contained 13 bases not matched to a gene. Germline CDR1 is SGHKS and CDR2 is YYEKEE (reference sequence). The CDR3 extends over 17 amino acids. This sample is drawn from a study of T cell responses to AZD1222 COVID-19 vaccine. Points from the study as a whole: Clonal diversity was possibly underestimated, and white British individuals and females predominated among donors.

The sample in question was peripheral blood, obtained 28 days after the second AZD1222 dose. The gene calls are TRBV5-5 and TRBJ2-2, with 13 bases aligning to TRBD2. The TCR originated in an adult who received the AZD1222 COVID-19 vaccine. CDR3 DNA sequence: TGTGCCAGCGCCGAGGCGACTAGCGGGAGGAGGGGCGGGGAGCTGTTTTTT. As protein: CASAEATSGRRGGELFF.